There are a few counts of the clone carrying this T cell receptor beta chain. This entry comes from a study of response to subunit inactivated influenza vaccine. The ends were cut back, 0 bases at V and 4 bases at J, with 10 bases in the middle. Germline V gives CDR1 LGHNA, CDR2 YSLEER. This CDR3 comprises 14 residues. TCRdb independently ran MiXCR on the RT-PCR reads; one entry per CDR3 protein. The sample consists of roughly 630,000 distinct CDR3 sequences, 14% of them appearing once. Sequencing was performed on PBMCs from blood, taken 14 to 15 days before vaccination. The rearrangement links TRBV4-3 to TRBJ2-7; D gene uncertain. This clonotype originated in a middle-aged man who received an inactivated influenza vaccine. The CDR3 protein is CASSQDQASYEQYF. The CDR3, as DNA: TGCGCCAGCAGCCAAGATCAGGCGTCGTACGAGCAGTACTTC.